The T cell receptor beta chain described here comes from a study of CD8+ T cells in alopecia areata. In the study overall: Severity of treated patients was scored by affected scalp percentage. Study conclusions and caveats: Lesional scalp exceeded normal scalp in clonality, especially in alopecia totalis/universalis.

Reverse transcribed after extraction, RNA yielded cDNA as the sequencing template. The method was immunoSEQ multiplex PCR; TCRdb's version includes in-frame clones alone and lacks a portion of them. The table includes about 150,000 clones, just over 65% detected once. This clone was counted only a few times. The antigen is not known. Treatment described: oral pan-JAK inhibitor, 5-10 mg twice daily. CDR1 and CDR2 from the germline V gene are ENHRY and SYGVKD. The length of the CDR3 is 13 residues. The V and J ends lost 3 bases and 7 bases, in that order; junction bases with no gene match: 2. The TCR comes from a human donor with alopecia areata. This rearrangement joins TRBV10-3 to TRBJ1-4; TRBD1 aligns across 7 bases. The source material was CD4+ T cells sorted from blood, sampled at week 4, from a patient treated with tofacitinib. CDR3 loop: CAISDDRAEKLFF. The DNA of the CDR3 is TGTGCCATCAGTGACGACAGGGCTGAAAAACTGTTTTTT.